These 24 T cell receptor beta chains were all obtained from the same sample, sequenced in a study of OX40 agonist ivuxolimab in advanced cancers. Clones were sequenced by immunoSEQ multiplex PCR, and TCRdb holds only the in-frame ones, with some missing. The sample comprises tens of thousands of clones, 86% of which are singletons, and 0.76% rests with the top ten. Specimen: CD4+ or CD8+ T cells sorted from blood, collected in a trial of the OX40 agonist ivuxolimab. The source of these receptors is an adult with an advanced solid tumor such as melanoma, head and neck, liver or kidney cancer.

This clone was counted at least ten times. The V and J genes are TRBV19 and TRBJ1-1; D gene ambiguous. V dropped 4 bases and J dropped 6 bases, with 18 bases sitting between them. CDR1 LNHDA and CDR2 SQIVND come from the germline V gene (reference sequence). The CDR3 runs 15 residues. This CDR3 is CASSTLSNLEAEAFF. CDR3 sequence (DNA): TGTGCCAGTAGTACCCTCAGTAACCTTGAGGCTGAAGCTTTCTTT. The entire variable domain, with the rest obtained from reference TRBV19 and TRBJ1-1, is as follows: DGGITQSPKYLFRKEGQNVTLSCEQNLNHDAMYWYRQDPGQGLRLIYYSQIVNDFQKGDIAEGYSVSREKKESFPLTVTSAQKNPTAFYLCASSTLSNLEAEAFFGQGTRLTVV.

V and J are TRBV5-5 and TRBJ2-7; no firm D call. Germline V gene data show CDR1 as SGHKS and CDR2 as YYEKEE (reference sequence). The CDR3 contains 14 residues. Trimming cost V 4 bases and J 2 bases, with 13 bases left between them. In nucleotides, the CDR3 is TGTGCCAGCAGCCCCGTTAGGCCGCCCTACGAGCAGTACTTC. Amino acid sequence: CASSPVRPPYEQYF.

The V call is TRBV11-2, the J call TRBJ2-5; D gene unclear. Trimming took off 5 bases at V and 4 bases at J, with 14 bases between the two ends. Germline V lookup: CDR1 SGHAT, CDR2 FQNNGV. CDR3 length equals 14 residues. The CDR3 here is CASSRSRSGETQYF. The DNA for the CDR3 is TGTGCCAGCAGCCGCTCTCGCAGTGGAGAGACCCAGTACTTC. Looking up the rest from reference TRBV11-2 and TRBJ2-5 gives the full variable domain: EAGVAQSPRYKIIEKRQSVAFWCNPISGHATLYWYQQILGQGPKLLIQFQNNGVVDDSQLPKDRFSAERLKGVDSTLKIQPAKLEDSAVYLCASSRSRSGETQYFGPGTRLLVL.

The chain uses TRBV19 and TRBJ2-3; D perhaps matches TRBD2 (6 bases). The CDR3 has 15 amino acids. Germline V lookup: CDR1 LNHDA, CDR2 SQIVND (reference sequence). Trimming cost V 5 bases and J 1 base, with 13 bases left between them. The CDR3 DNA reads as TGTGCCAGTAGTTTAGGAGGGAGCGGCACAGATACGCAGTATTTT. Its protein product is CASSLGGSGTDTQYF.

The chain links TRBV28 to TRBJ2-1, with 12 bases lining up with TRBD2. The CDR3 is 17 amino acids. Germline values: CDR1 MDHEN, CDR2 SYDVKM. After removal of 7 bases from V and 9 bases from J, the junction contained 16 bases not matched to a gene. The CDR3 DNA reads TGTGCCAGCATCCCGGCTAGCGGGAGGGCCAATGGGGTTGAGCAGTTCTTC. Translating it yields CASIPASGRANGVEQFF.

V usage is TRBV10-2 and J usage is TRBJ2-2; D unresolved. CDR1 is WSHSY, CDR2 SAAADI, per germline. The CDR3 has 14 residues. Trimming left V 6 bases short and J 1 base short, with 9 bases between. DNA of the CDR3: TGCGCCAGCAGCTCCACAGTGAACACCGGGGAGCTGTTTTTT. Its translation: CASSSTVNTGELFF.

This clone was observed once. V is TRBV18 and J is TRBJ2-7; D uncertain. V was trimmed by 2 bases and J by 2 bases, leaving 19 bases between them. Germline V lookup: CDR1 KGHSH, CDR2 LQKENI. This CDR3 spans 17 amino acids. CDR3 sequence: CASSPGSLQAGTYEQYF. CDR3 nucleotides: TGTGCCAGCTCACCAGGGTCCCTCCAGGCAGGCACCTACGAGCAGTACTTC.

The chain links TRBV29-1 to TRBJ1-1, with D tentatively TRBD1 (5 bases). The CDR3 runs 14 residues. CDR1 is SQVTM, CDR2 ANQGSEA, per germline. The V and J ends lost 7 bases and 5 bases respectively, with 20 bases between them. CDR3 sequence reads: CSAIRTGAGTEAFF. The CDR3 DNA reads as TGCAGCGCAATCCGGACCGGGGCAGGGACTGAAGCTTTCTTT. The full variable domain, in which reference TRBV29-1 and TRBJ1-1 provide the parts outside the CDR3, is SAVISQKPSRDICQRGTSLTIQCQVDSQVTMMFWYRQQPGQSLTLIATANQGSEATYESGFVIDKFPISRPNLTFSTLTVSNMSPEDSSIYLCSAIRTGAGTEAFFGQGTRLTVV.

The J gene is TRBJ2-2, the V gene TRBV27, with 8 bases fitting TRBD1. Germline CDR1 is MNHEY and CDR2 is SMNVEV (reference sequence). The CDR3 totals 16 residues. Trimming removed 3 bases from V and 5 bases from J; junction bases left unmatched: 8. The CDR3, as DNA: TGTGCCAGCAGTTTTATTCAGGGGGCTGGTACCGGGGAGCTGTTTTTT. This sequence encodes CASSFIQGAGTGELFF.

The chain employs TRBV2 and TRBJ1-1, with TRBD1 identical over 10 bases. Germline trimming cut 4 bases from V and 0 bases from J; bases unmatched to any gene: 2. The CDR3 spans 15 residues. CDR1 is SNHLY, CDR2 FYNNEI, per germline. The DNA for the CDR3 is TGTGCCAGCAGTGGACAGGGGGCCATGAACACTGAAGCTTTCTTT. Translation gives CASSGQGAMNTEAFF.

The chain carries TRBV6-5 and TRBJ2-1, with a tentative D call TRBD1 (5 bases). Between the trimmed V and J ends, which lost 3 bases and 0 bases, there was a span of 9 bases. Germline-derived CDR1 and CDR2 are MNHEY and SVGAGI. The CDR3 runs to 15 residues. CDR3 DNA: TGTGCCAGCAGTTATATGACAGACTCCTACAATGAGCAGTTCTTC. Its translation is CASSYMTDSYNEQFF.

The chain carries TRBV11-2 and TRBJ2-1; 11 bases line up with TRBD2. The CDR3 totals 15 residues. CDR1 and CDR2 from the germline V gene are SGHAT and FQNNGV. V lost 5 bases to trimming and J lost 3 bases; unmatched junction nucleotides: 3. CDR3 sequence (DNA): TGTGCCAGCAGCCCCGGGACTAGCGGCTACAATGAGCAGTTCTTC. Translation gives CASSPGTSGYNEQFF.

The chain employs TRBV7-2 and TRBJ1-1; D possibly corresponds to TRBD1 (5 bases). CDR1 and CDR2 (germline): SGHTA, FQGNSA. The CDR3 runs 14 residues. Trimming removed 5 bases at V and 7 bases at J, with 17 bases between. The CDR3: CASSPWGGYGEAFF. CDR3 coding DNA: TGTGCCAGCAGCCCCTGGGGCGGTTATGGTGAAGCTTTCTTT.

The chain uses TRBV4-1 and TRBJ2-4; 15 bases line up with TRBD2. This CDR3 contains 17 residues. CDR1 and CDR2 (germline): MGHRA, YSYEKL. V trimming: 4 bases; J trimming: 8 bases; junction bases outside the gene matches: 9. The CDR3: CASSPRTSGRARDIQYF. CDR3 nucleotide sequence: TGCGCCAGCAGCCCCCGGACTAGCGGGAGGGCCCGTGACATTCAGTACTTC.

V and J are TRBV21-1 and TRBJ1-1. TRBV21-1 is classified as a pseudogene. This CDR3 comprises 14 residues. The CDR3 here is CASSSGGPATEAFF. DNA for the CDR3: TGTGCCAGCAGCAGTGGGGGGCCCGCGACTGAAGCTTTCTTT.

This clone was observed once. The rearrangement uses TRBV11-2 and TRBJ2-7; D might be TRBD2 (5 bases). The V gene lost 5 bases and the J gene lost 4 bases, with 12 bases spanning the gap. The germline V gene encodes CDR1 SGHAT and CDR2 FQNNGV. The CDR3 contains 13 residues. The CDR3 is CASSPVGVYEQYF. As DNA, the CDR3 is TGTGCCAGCAGCCCTGTCGGGGTATACGAGCAGTACTTC. The full variable domain, completed using reference TRBV11-2 and TRBJ2-7, is EAGVAQSPRYKIIEKRQSVAFWCNPISGHATLYWYQQILGQGPKLLIQFQNNGVVDDSQLPKDRFSAERLKGVDSTLKIQPAKLEDSAVYLCASSPVGVYEQYFGPGTRLTVT.

The chain has TRBV5-1 and TRBJ2-2; D call uncertain. The CDR3 runs 17 residues. The V end was cut by 1 base, the J end by 1 base, with 14 bases between. CDR1 and CDR2 (germline): SGHRS, YFSETQ. CDR3 protein: CASSLLRPGRNTGELFF. CDR3 coding DNA: TGCGCCAGCAGCTTGTTACGGCCAGGCAGGAACACCGGGGAGCTGTTTTTT.

A single count supports this clone. The CDR3 DNA reads TGTGCCAGCAGCGTAGATGGAAATGAGCAGTTCTTC. This translates into CASSVDGNEQFF. The V and J genes are TRBV9 and TRBJ2-1, with unresolved D. The V gene lost 0 bases and the J gene lost 7 bases, with 5 bases spanning the gap. This CDR3 region has 12 residues. Per germline, CDR1 SGDLS and CDR2 YYNGEE.

CDR3 coding DNA: TGTGCCAGCAGCCTCTCCGGGGGGGTAAGATACGAGCAGTACTTC. Its translation is CASSLSGGVRYEQYF. This chain links TRBV14 with TRBJ2-7; 8 bases align to TRBD2. This CDR3 has 15 amino acids. Germline V gene data show CDR1 as SGHDN and CDR2 as FVKESK. V lost 4 bases to trimming and J lost 4 bases; unmatched junction nucleotides: 9. Supplemented by reference TRBV14 and TRBJ2-7, the full variable domain reads EAGVTQFPSHSVIEKGQTVTLRCDPISGHDNLYWYRRVMGKEIKFLLHFVKESKQDESGMPNNRFLAERTGGTYSTLKVQPAELEDSGVYFCASSLSGGVRYEQYFGPGTRLTVT.

This clone was detected only a few times. The chain employs TRBV5-5 and TRBJ2-7; 10 nucleotides agree with TRBD2. Per the germline V gene, CDR1 is SGHKS and CDR2 is YYEKEE (reference sequence). The V segment lost 2 bases and the J segment 3 bases; nucleotides outside the gene matches: 5. The CDR3 is made up of 15 amino acids. CDR3 bases: TGTGCCAGCAGCTTTGGCCGGACTAGCGGCTACGAGCAGTACTTC. It yields the protein CASSFGRTSGYEQYF.

Only a few counts were recorded for this clone. The chain combines TRBV16 with TRBJ1-1; unclear D gene. Per the germline V gene, CDR1 is KGHSY and CDR2 is FQNENV. With 2 bases removed from V and 0 bases from J, the gap between germline ends came to 19 bases. The CDR3 spans 18 residues. This CDR3 is CASSQLRAPSGLNTEAFF. The CDR3 coding sequence is TGTGCCAGCAGCCAACTGAGGGCACCCTCCGGGCTGAACACTGAAGCTTTCTTT.

This chain joins TRBV5-4 and TRBJ2-1; 11 bases line up with TRBD1. The CDR3 runs 15 residues. V shed 4 bases, J shed 3 bases, and the junction held 3 bases outside the gene matches. The germline V gene encodes CDR1 SGHNT and CDR2 YYREEE (reference sequence). The CDR3 region has the DNA TGTGCCAGCAGCGTGGACAGGGGGCACTACAATGAGCAGTTCTTC. Its translation is CASSVDRGHYNEQFF.

V is TRBV10-3 and J is TRBJ1-2; 9 bases are shared with TRBD1. The CDR3 extends over 13 amino acids. Looked up from germline, CDR1 is ENHRY and CDR2 is SYGVKD. J was trimmed by 0 bases and V by 10 bases; bases with no gene match: 3. The CDR3 here is CATDRGSNYGYTF. CDR3 DNA sequence: TGTGCCACCGACAGGGGGTCTAACTATGGCTACACCTTC.

This clone was seen a handful of times. V gene TRBV29-1 combines with J gene TRBJ1-1; D is unresolved. This CDR3 is 12 amino acids long. V was clipped by 6 bases and J by 5 bases, with 13 bases between them. Germline values: CDR1 SQVTM, CDR2 ANQGSEA. The CDR3 sequence: CSVQEAKTEAFF. CDR3 DNA sequence: TGCAGCGTGCAGGAGGCCAAGACTGAAGCTTTCTTT.